This record concerns one T cell receptor (beta chain) sequence. Germline V lookup: CDR1 LGHNA, CDR2 YSLEER. The CDR3 is 18 residues long. V dropped 3 bases and J dropped 1 base, with 21 bases sitting between them. This entry belongs to a study of resident and recirculating memory T cells in vitiligo. Stable patients also lacked confetti depigmentation, a sign of active vitiligo. The data were produced by immunoSEQ multiplex PCR, yet TCRdb's version contains in-frame clones alone and is incomplete. The sample yields around 40,000 clones, around 90% seen once. The chain carries TRBV4-3 and TRBJ1-2, with D uncertain. The sequenced material came from blood. The source of this sequence is a male donor with vitiligo. The CDR3 sequence is CASSHRWGGEGRNYGYTF. The CDR3 DNA reads TGCGCCAGCAGCCACAGATGGGGAGGCGAGGGCCGTAACTATGGCTACACCTTC.